This T cell receptor (beta chain) was profiled in a study of cytomegalovirus exposure and HLA in healthy donors. Overall study findings and caveats: Only CMV serostatus was available as immune exposure information.

Remarks on this clone: The antigen is unknown.

This PCR relied on a set of 60 Vbeta primers and 13 Jbeta primers. Method: immunoSEQ multiplex PCR; TCRdb's copy keeps in-frame clones and lacks some. The table has about 220,000 clones, about 75% seen once. The TCR was taken from a woman between 25 and 40 years old in good health and CMV-seronegative. Sequencing was performed on PBMCs.

This chain's CDR3 is CSVVVSGSSPYEQYF. In nucleotides, the CDR3 is TGCAGCGTTGTGGTCAGCGGATCATCCCCCTACGAGCAGTACTTC. V gene TRBV29-1 combines with J gene TRBJ2-7, with D perhaps matching TRBD2 (5 bases). This CDR3 spans 15 amino acids. V was cut by 4 bases and J by 2 bases, with 18 bases left in between. Germline V gives CDR1 SQVTM, CDR2 ANQGSEA.